Many counts were recorded for the clone carrying this T cell receptor (beta chain). Its matching antigen is unknown. These data originate in a study of beta chain features in type 1 diabetes. Study background: There were some 98 million sorted cells examined across all samples. Study-wide results and limits: Significant though moderate, a shortening of TCRB CDR3s appeared in all four CD4+ subsets of Type 1 diabetes patients. A pattern of fewer insertions and more deletions at VDJ junctions was seen in type 1 diabetes patients.

Sorting of CD4+ naive, central memory, regulatory and stem cell-like memory cells was performed via CD45RO/CCR7/CD25/CD127/CD95/CD27. V lost 4 bases and J lost 1, with 10 bases in between. CDR3 length: 14 residues. Germline V lookup: CDR1 KGHSH, CDR2 LQKENI. Expressed TCRB transcripts were sequenced, since all the RNA that had been isolated was reverse transcribed. Here immunoSEQ multiplex PCR was the method, and the copy in TCRdb shows in-frame clones only, minus some. This sample has about 390,000 clones, with roughly a tenth found just once. Material for sequencing was central memory CD4+ T cells from blood. This TCR derives from a man aged 30 to 39 with type 1 diabetes. The rearrangement links TRBV18 to TRBJ1-1; D possibly corresponds to TRBD1 (6 bases). This CDR3 reads CASSRDTRNTEAFF. DNA of the CDR3: TGTGCCAGCTCACGGGACACAAGGAACACTGAAGCTTTCTTT.